This T cell receptor (beta chain) derives from a study of T cell repertoires in ileal Crohn's disease. The CDR3 has 15 residues. Looked up from germline, CDR1 is MRHNA and CDR2 is SNTAGT. Trimming at V came to 5 bases and at J to 4 bases, leaving 4 bases not matched to a gene. This clone was counted a single time. The same CDR3 also results from other DNA sequences found in this sample. Sequencing was performed with immunoSEQ multiplex PCR; in TCRdb, only in-frame clones are kept and a portion is missing. The data hold roughly 5,200 clones, with 80% to 90% observed a single time. Sequencing was done on a sample of ileal tissue. The chain links TRBV6-4 to TRBJ2-1; TRBD2 matches 11 bases. The sequence derives from an adult with Crohn's disease. Written as DNA, the CDR3 is TGTGCCAGCAGTTCGACTAGCGGGAAGTACAATGAGCAGTTCTTC. Its translation: CASSSTSGKYNEQFF.